This T cell receptor beta chain is from a study of identical twins. In germline, CDR1 is MNHEY, CDR2 SVGAGI. This CDR3 region has 12 residues. V shed 0 bases and J shed 7 bases, with 7 bases lying between them. This clonotype came up many times. Antigen specificity is unknown. MiXCR, applied by TCRdb to the 5' RACE reads, yields one record per CDR3 protein. The table has approximately 700,000 distinct CDR3 sequences, roughly 18% seen once; the top ten hold about an eighth. General study points: Out-of-frame alpha sequences shared by twins were enriched for low generation probability.

Everyone who gave samples was a healthy Caucasian. These sequences were also reported in another study, on T cells expressing NK-cell markers. That paper adds: In a handful of donors, dominant NKG2C+ clonotypes were roughly 1.0-7.0% of CD8+ T cells.

Sample: PBMCs. The V and J genes are TRBV6-5 and TRBJ2-7; D gene uncertain. The sequence derives from a woman between 18 and 30 years old in good health. CDR3 sequence reads: CASSYSLGEQYF. Written as DNA, the CDR3 is TGTGCCAGCAGTTACTCGCTAGGGGAGCAGTACTTC.